One sample yielded the 31 T cell receptor beta chains listed below, sequenced in a study of blood T cell repertoires in COVID-19. Here immunoSEQ multiplex PCR was the method, and the copy in TCRdb shows in-frame clones only, minus some. Among some 700,000 clones listed, about nine tenths were seen once. Sequencing was performed on peripheral blood. The receptors stem from a woman aged 18-30 years with acute or convalescent COVID-19.

This clone was picked up one time. The V gene is TRBV6-1, the J gene TRBJ2-1; D perhaps matches TRBD2 (6 bases). Germline CDR1 is MNHNS and CDR2 is SASEGT. CDR3 length: 15 residues. V was trimmed by 1 base and J by 6 bases, leaving 13 bases between them. CDR3 residues: CASSEGGEGFNEQFF. CDR3 in DNA: TGTGCCAGCAGTGAAGGGGGGGAAGGGTTCAATGAGCAGTTCTTC.

This clone appeared once. This chain links TRBV3-1 (or the pseudogene TRBV3-2) with TRBJ2-7, with D possibly being TRBD2 (5 bases). The ends were cut back, 1 base at V and 4 bases at J, with 14 bases in the middle. This CDR3 spans 15 amino acids. Germline CDR1 reads LGHDT; CDR2 reads YNNKEL (reference sequence). The CDR3 loop is CASSQAGPSKYEQYF. The CDR3 DNA follows: TGTGCCAGCAGCCAAGCCGGCCCTAGCAAATACGAGCAGTACTTC.

This clone occurred once. V is TRBV27 and J is TRBJ1-1, with TRBD1 identical over 8 bases. CDR1 and CDR2 (germline): MNHEY, SMNVEV (reference sequence). The CDR3 spans 13 residues. V shed 6 bases, J shed 5 bases, and the junction held 5 bases outside the gene matches. The CDR3, as DNA: TGTGCCAGCAGGCAGGGGGCGCGAACTGAAGCTTTCTTT. Encoded protein: CASRQGARTEAFF.

The rearrangement links TRBV19 to TRBJ1-5; the D gene is possibly TRBD1 (6 bases). CDR1 LNHDA and CDR2 SQIVND come from the germline V gene (reference sequence). This CDR3 has 16 amino acids. Between the trimmed V and J ends, which lost 4 bases and 9 bases, there was a span of 22 bases. DNA of the CDR3: TGTGCCAGTAGTACAGAACAGGCGCGGGGGCCTCGGCCCCAGCATTTT. Its translation: CASSTEQARGPRPQHF.

The genes are TRBV3-1 (or the pseudogene TRBV3-2) and TRBJ1-6; D ambiguous. V was shortened by 1 base and J by 9 bases, with 7 bases between the two germline ends. In germline, CDR1 is LGHDT, CDR2 YNNKEL (reference sequence). CDR3 length equals 13 residues. The CDR3 DNA sequence: TGTGCCAGCAGCCAAGTAGTCCCTTCACCCCTCCACTTT. Translated: CASSQVVPSPLHF.

The CDR3 coding sequence is TGTGCCAGCAGCTTATCCAAGCGGAAGGACACCGGGGAGCTGTTTTTT. Translating it yields CASSLSKRKDTGELFF. The V call is TRBV7-2, the J call TRBJ2-2; D perhaps matches TRBD2 (5 bases). The germline V and J ends were trimmed by 2 bases and 3 bases, with 13 bases remaining between them. There are 16 residues in the CDR3. Germline CDR1 reads SGHTA; CDR2 reads FQGNSA.

V is TRBV25-1 and J is TRBJ1-6; the D gene is possibly TRBD1 (5 bases). Per the germline V gene, CDR1 is MGHDK and CDR2 is SYGVNS. Trimming left V 6 bases short and J 7 bases short, with 10 bases between. The CDR3 is made up of 13 amino acids. CDR3 DNA sequence: TGTGCCAGCAGGGACATGTACAATTCACCCCTCCACTTT. Translating it yields CASRDMYNSPLHF.

The rearrangement joins TRBV12-3 or TRBV12-4 to TRBJ2-7, with D maybe TRBD1 (5 bases). The CDR3 loop spans 12 amino acids. V dropped 5 bases and J dropped 2 bases, with 7 bases sitting between them. CDR3 region: CASSPRAYEQYF. CDR3 in DNA: TGTGCCAGCAGTCCCAGGGCCTACGAGCAGTACTTC.

This chain connects TRBV12-2 to TRBJ1-1; the listed D gene, TRBD1, was not tested against the DNA. TRBV12-2 is annotated as a pseudogene. The CDR3 consists of 16 residues. This CDR3 is CASRRTGGVMNTEAFF. CDR3 nucleotides: TGTGCAAGTCGCCGGACAGGTGGGGTCATGAACACTGAAGCTTTCTTT.

The CDR3 DNA follows: TGTGCCAGCAGTCTAAGTCTAGCCAAAAACATTCAGTACTTC. Protein product: CASSLSLAKNIQYF. V gene TRBV7-9 combines with J gene TRBJ2-4; D is unresolved. The CDR3 is made up of 14 amino acids. Trimming shortened V by 6 bases and J by 0 bases, and 9 bases separated the two germline ends. The germline V gene has CDR1 SEHNR and CDR2 FQNEAQ (reference sequence).

V usage is TRBV28 and J usage is TRBJ1-5, with a tentative D call TRBD1 (5 bases). Germline V gene sequence: CDR1 MDHEN, CDR2 SYDVKM. The CDR3 spans 14 residues. The V end was cut by 6 bases, the J end by 4 bases, with 13 bases between. The CDR3 loop reads CASRQSGGNQPQHF. In DNA, the CDR3 is TGTGCCAGCAGGCAATCGGGGGGGAATCAGCCCCAGCATTTT.

This CDR3 reads CASAPGGARETQYF. For the CDR3, the DNA is TGTGCCAGCGCACCCGGGGGGGCCCGGGAGACCCAGTACTTC. The chain couples TRBV3-1 (or the pseudogene TRBV3-2) to TRBJ2-5; 8 bases are a match to TRBD2. Germline V gene sequence: CDR1 LGHDT, CDR2 YNNKEL (reference sequence). This CDR3 has 14 amino acids. J was trimmed by 5 bases and V by 8 bases; bases with no gene match: 10.

The chain combines TRBV7-2 with TRBJ2-3, with D unclear. The ends were cut back, 2 bases at V and 4 bases at J, with 10 bases in the middle. Germline V gene data show CDR1 as SGHTA and CDR2 as FQGNSA. The CDR3 covers 14 residues. The CDR3: CASSLTHIPDTQYF. The CDR3, as DNA: TGTGCCAGCAGCTTAACCCACATTCCAGATACGCAGTATTTT. Using reference TRBV7-2 and TRBJ2-3 for the parts outside the CDR3, the full variable domain is GAGVSQSPSNKVTEKGKDVELRCDPISGHTALYWYRQSLGQGLEFLIYFQGNSAPDKSGLPSDRFSAERTGGSVSTLTIQRTQQEDSAVYLCASSLTHIPDTQYFGPGTRLTVL.

The chain employs TRBV10-1 and TRBJ1-5, with 8 nucleotides matching TRBD1. Germline V gives CDR1 WNHNN, CDR2 SYGVQD (reference sequence). CDR3 size: 19 residues. With 3 bases clipped from V and 1 base from J, the junction kept 14 bases outside the gene matches. The CDR3 nucleotides are TGCGCCAGCAGTGACCCAGGACAGGGCTATCGAGGGAGCAATCAGCCCCAGCATTTT. This sequence encodes CASSDPGQGYRGSNQPQHF.

The chain has TRBV5-4 and TRBJ1-6; maybe TRBD1 (6 bases). CDR3 size: 14 residues. The germline V gene has CDR1 SGHNT and CDR2 YYREEE (reference sequence). Trimming shortened V by 7 bases and J by 10 bases, and 18 bases separated the two germline ends. The CDR3 here is CASGGHPNGSPLHF. In DNA, the CDR3 is TGTGCCAGCGGGGGACACCCGAATGGGTCACCCCTCCACTTT.

The CDR3 protein is CASSPSAYEQYF. DNA of the CDR3: TGTGCCAGCAGCCCCAGCGCCTACGAGCAGTACTTC. The rearrangement uses TRBV11-2 and TRBJ2-7; D unresolved. The CDR3 totals 12 residues. Trimming left V 5 bases short and J 2 bases short, with 7 bases between. Germline CDR1 and CDR2: SGHAT and FQNNGV. Complete variable domain (other parts from reference TRBV11-2 and TRBJ2-7): EAGVAQSPRYKIIEKRQSVAFWCNPISGHATLYWYQQILGQGPKLLIQFQNNGVVDDSQLPKDRFSAERLKGVDSTLKIQPAKLEDSAVYLCASSPSAYEQYFGPGTRLTVT.

The genes are TRBV5-1 and TRBJ2-2; possibly TRBD1 for D (5 bases). The germline V gene encodes CDR1 SGHRS and CDR2 YFSETQ. CDR3 size: 17 residues. Trimming left V 0 bases short and J 1 base short, with 13 bases between. The CDR3 nucleotides read TGCGCCAGCAGCTTGGTAAATACAGGATTGAACACCGGGGAGCTGTTTTTT. Encoded protein: CASSLVNTGLNTGELFF.

V usage is TRBV30 and J usage is TRBJ1-4; unclear D gene. V lost 1 base and J lost 4, with 10 bases in between. CDR3 length equals 14 residues. Per germline, CDR1 GTSNPN and CDR2 SVGIG (reference sequence). CDR3 sequence reads: CAWSEGGLNEKLFF. As DNA, the CDR3 is TGTGCCTGGAGTGAAGGAGGACTTAATGAAAAACTGTTTTTT. The full variable domain, its missing parts supplied by reference TRBV30 and TRBJ1-4, is SQTIHQWPATLVQPVGSPLSLECTVEGTSNPNLYWYRQAAGRGLQLLFYSVGIGQISSEVPQNLSASRPQDRQFILSSKKLLLSDSGFYLCAWSEGGLNEKLFFGSGTQLSVL.

The chain uses TRBV4-3 and TRBJ1-5; D gene unclear. Germline V gene data show CDR1 as LGHNA and CDR2 as YSLEER. The CDR3 loop spans 13 amino acids. Trimming removed 1 base at V and 5 bases at J, with 6 bases between. CDR3 nucleotide sequence: TGCGCCAGCAGCCAAGTTCTTGATCAGCCCCAGCATTTT. Its translation: CASSQVLDQPQHF.

The V and J genes are TRBV6-5 and TRBJ1-1; 7 positions match TRBD1. Germline loops: CDR1 MNHEY, CDR2 SVGAGI. The V segment lost 5 bases and the J segment 6 bases; nucleotides outside the gene matches: 9. The CDR3 has 14 residues. This chain's CDR3 is CASSIQGSVSEAFF. The CDR3 DNA is TGTGCCAGCAGTATACAGGGGAGCGTGTCTGAAGCTTTCTTT.

The chain has TRBV27 and TRBJ1-2, with 7 bases that match TRBD1. Per the germline V gene, CDR1 is MNHEY and CDR2 is SMNVEV (reference sequence). Unmatched junction bases numbered 15, after V lost 7 bases and J lost 4 bases. This CDR3 has 16 amino acids. The CDR3 nucleotides read TGTGCCAGCAAAGCCCGGACAGGACCTAATTCCTATGGCTACACCTTC. It is translated as CASKARTGPNSYGYTF.

This clone was recorded a few times. This chain links TRBV9 with TRBJ1-2, with TRBD1 matching over 9 bases. Germline loops: CDR1 SGDLS, CDR2 YYNGEE. The length of the CDR3 is 16 residues. J gave up 1 base and V 3 bases, and 7 bases lay outside the gene matches. The CDR3 sequence: CASSAGTGPGNYGYTF. CDR3 DNA sequence: TGTGCCAGCAGCGCCGGGACAGGGCCCGGTAACTATGGCTACACCTTC.

The rearrangement links TRBV27 to TRBJ2-3; TRBD2 is a possible D gene (5 bases). The CDR3 has 16 residues. Germline loops: CDR1 MNHEY, CDR2 SMNVEV (reference sequence). The V gene lost 5 bases and the J gene lost 0 bases, with 15 bases spanning the gap. Here the CDR3 DNA reads TGTGCCAGCAGTCCTTCGGGGTTCACTAGCACAGATACGCAGTATTTT. Amino acid sequence: CASSPSGFTSTDTQYF.

The rearrangement links TRBV6-1 to TRBJ2-2; D not resolved. Between the trimmed V and J ends, which lost 0 bases and 1 base, there was a span of 6 bases. Per the germline V gene, CDR1 is MNHNS and CDR2 is SASEGT. There are 15 residues in the CDR3. The chain's CDR3 is CASSEASGNTGELFF. The CDR3 coding sequence is TGTGCCAGCAGTGAAGCGTCAGGGAACACCGGGGAGCTGTTTTTT.

CDR3: CASSFEDGTAYSRVTQYF. The CDR3, as DNA: TGTGCCAGCTCCTTTGAAGACGGGACAGCATATAGTAGAGTTACGCAGTATTTT. This sequence joins TRBV18 and TRBJ2-3, with TRBD1 matching over 7 bases. The J segment lost 8 bases and the V segment lost 6 bases, leaving 23 bases of the junction unmatched. Germline CDR1 KGHSH, CDR2 LQKENI. The CDR3 runs to 18 residues.

The chain carries TRBV5-5 and TRBJ2-7; D is perhaps TRBD1 (6 bases). Germline V gene lookup returns CDR1 SGHKS and CDR2 YYEKEE (reference sequence). The ends were cut back, 7 bases at V and 2 bases at J, with 10 bases in the middle. The length of the CDR3 is 12 residues. DNA for the CDR3: TGTGCCAGCCGGGACACAACCTACGAGCAGTACTTC. Encoded protein: CASRDTTYEQYF.

The rearrangement joins TRBV29-1 to TRBJ1-4; D gene ambiguous. The germline V gene has CDR1 SQVTM and CDR2 ANQGSEA. Trimming cost V 8 bases and J 14 bases, with 9 bases left between them. The CDR3 totals 8 residues. The CDR3 loop is CSPLGLFF. The CDR3 nucleotides read TGCAGCCCTCTCGGGCTGTTTTTT.

This chain connects TRBV4-1 to TRBJ2-7; 9 bases are shared with TRBD2. Germline trimming cut 4 bases from V and 0 bases from J; bases unmatched to any gene: 7. The CDR3 has 16 residues. Looked up from germline, CDR1 is MGHRA and CDR2 is YSYEKL. The CDR3 region has the DNA TGCGCCAGCAGCCGGAAAGGCGGGGGGGACTCCTACGAGCAGTACTTC. It specifies CASSRKGGGDSYEQYF.

V usage is TRBV3-1 (or the pseudogene TRBV3-2) and J usage is TRBJ2-7, with D perhaps TRBD2 (6 bases). The V and J ends lost 1 base and 2 bases respectively, with 12 bases between them. CDR1 is LGHDT and CDR2 is YNNKEL in the germline V gene (reference sequence). The CDR3 runs to 15 residues. The CDR3 nucleotides read TGTGCCAGCAGCCAAGCGAAGGGAGGTACCTACGAGCAGTACTTC. This codes for CASSQAKGGTYEQYF.

In DNA, the CDR3 is TGTGCCAGCACTTCGGGATGGGGGGAAGGGCAGCCCCAGCATTTT. Encoded protein: CASTSGWGEGQPQHF. This rearrangement joins TRBV7-9 to TRBJ1-5; D may be TRBD1 (5 bases). The germline V gene encodes CDR1 SEHNR and CDR2 FQNEAQ (reference sequence). The CDR3 has 15 residues. V lost 7 bases and J 7 bases, leaving 20 bases between the germline ends.

The table lists this clone with a count of one. The chain uses TRBV30 and TRBJ2-1, with 7 nucleotides matching TRBD1. Losses at the gene ends were 7 bases for V and 2 bases for J; bases not matched to a gene: 5. The CDR3 covers 13 residues. The germline gives CDR1 GTSNPN, CDR2 SVGIG (reference sequence). As DNA, the CDR3 is TGTGCCTATACAGGGGACCCCTACAATGAGCAGTTCTTC. Protein product: CAYTGDPYNEQFF.